This T cell receptor beta chain stems from a study of shared clonotypes between healthy human individuals. Looking at the study overall: With ages of 18 to 49, the donors were a couple of women and three men.

The assay was carried out at the deep level. The assay was immunoSEQ multiplex PCR, and TCRdb's table has in-frame clones only and misses some. The table shows around 650,000 clones, with 95% to 96% occurring only once. The CDR3 runs to 16 residues. V was shortened by 7 bases and J by 1 base, with 19 bases between the two germline ends. The germline V gene encodes CDR1 PRHDT and CDR2 FYEKMQ (reference sequence). In the naive CD8 group, cells lacked CD45RO and were positively selected for CCR7, so terminally differentiated effector memory CD45RA+ cells were left out. Donors included only healthy HIV-negative adults lacking recent acute infections or vaccinations. Nashville, Tennessee was home to all donors, each a Caucasian adult.

The sequenced sample was naive CD8+ T cells sorted from blood. This chain links TRBV13 with TRBJ1-1, with no clear D. This sequence was found in a woman aged 25 to 39 in good health. CDR3 nucleotide sequence: TGTGCCAGCACGATCCCTGGAGGGCAGACGAACACTGAAGCTTTCTTT. Protein product: CASTIPGGQTNTEAFF.